These 5 T cell receptor beta chains share one sample of origin, sequenced in a study of cytomegalovirus exposure and HLA in healthy donors. PCR primers comprised 60 Vbeta and 13 Jbeta primers. TCRdb's table, derived via immunoSEQ multiplex PCR, lists solely in-frame clones and lacks some. The sample has about 200,000 clones; 60% to 80% are singletons. Input material: PBMCs. The receptors originated from a male donor in good health and CMV-seronegative.

This clone was seen a single time. This chain uses TRBV28 with TRBJ1-2; 11 bases align to TRBD1. Germline V lookup: CDR1 MDHEN, CDR2 SYDVKM. J gave up 6 bases and V 5 bases, and 8 bases lay outside the gene matches. There are 15 residues in the CDR3. CDR3 loop: CASSNIWTGGDGYTF. CDR3 bases: TGTGCCAGCAGTAATATCTGGACAGGGGGCGATGGCTACACCTTC.

The gene calls are TRBV5-1 and TRBJ2-3, with a possible D match to TRBD2 (6 bases). Germline CDR1 SGHRS, CDR2 YFSETQ. The CDR3 spans 14 residues. Between the trimmed V and J ends, which lost 0 bases and 6 bases, there was a span of 11 bases. CDR3 protein: CASSLGASEDTQYF. The CDR3 region has the DNA TGCGCCAGCAGCTTGGGGGCTAGCGAGGATACGCAGTATTTT. The full variable domain, its missing parts supplied by reference TRBV5-1 and TRBJ2-3, is KAGVTQTPRYLIKTRGQQVTLSCSPISGHRSVSWYQQTPGQGLQFLFEYFSETQRNKGNFPGRFSGRQFSNSRSEMNVSTLELGDSALYLCASSLGASEDTQYFGPGTRLTVL.

This chain links TRBV30 with TRBJ2-5; TRBD2 might be the D (6 bases). The J call may be wrong; the DNA end is better matched by TRBJ2-7. Germline V gene sequence: CDR1 GTSNPN, CDR2 SVGIG (reference sequence). The CDR3 has 11 residues. The CDR3 DNA is TGTGCCTGGACGGGAGCCTACGAGCAGTACTTC. Amino acid sequence: CAWTGAYEQYF.

In its sample, this clone was seen once. V is TRBV15 and J is TRBJ2-5, with D maybe TRBD1 (5 bases). CDR1 and CDR2 from the germline V gene are LNHNV and YYDKDF (reference sequence). Deletions cut 0 bases from V and 0 bases from J, with 17 bases between. The CDR3 runs to 18 residues. CDR3 sequence (DNA): TGTGCCACCAGCAGAGATGGACAAGGGGCCGATCACCAAGAGACCCAGTACTTC. Encoded protein: CATSRDGQGADHQETQYF. The whole variable domain, remainder taken from reference TRBV15 and TRBJ2-5, is DAMVIQNPRYQVTQFGKPVTLSCSQTLNHNVMYWYQQKSSQAPKLLFHYYDKDFNNEADTPDNFQSRRPNTSFCFLDIRSPGLGDTAMYLCATSRDGQGADHQETQYFGPGTRLLVL.

The chain couples TRBV11-2 to TRBJ1-5; 12 bases agree with TRBD1. Germline CDR1 is SGHAT and CDR2 is FQNNGV. CDR3 length: 16 amino acids. The trim removed 2 bases at V and 6 bases at J, leaving 5 bases unmatched. For the CDR3, the DNA is TGTGCCAGCAGCTTATCGGGACAGGGGGCGGGTCAGCCCCAGCATTTT. It yields the protein CASSLSGQGAGQPQHF.